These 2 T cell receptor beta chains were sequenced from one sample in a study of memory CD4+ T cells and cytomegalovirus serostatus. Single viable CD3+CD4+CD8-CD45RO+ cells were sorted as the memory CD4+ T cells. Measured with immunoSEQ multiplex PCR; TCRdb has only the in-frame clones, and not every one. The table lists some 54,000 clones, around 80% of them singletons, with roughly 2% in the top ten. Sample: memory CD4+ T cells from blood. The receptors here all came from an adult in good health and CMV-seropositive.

The CDR3 loop reads CATGRGTGGEKLFF. The DNA for the CDR3 is TGTGCCACCGGCCGCGGGACAGGGGGAGAAAAACTGTTTTTT. The chain carries TRBV10-3 and TRBJ1-4, with TRBD1 identical over 11 bases. Germline loops: CDR1 ENHRY, CDR2 SYGVKD. V dropped 10 bases and J dropped 8; count of bases not matched to a gene: 9. The CDR3 has 14 amino acids.

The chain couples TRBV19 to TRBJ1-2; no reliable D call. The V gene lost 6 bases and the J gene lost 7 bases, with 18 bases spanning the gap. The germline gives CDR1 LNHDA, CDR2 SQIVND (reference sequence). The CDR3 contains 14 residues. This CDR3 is CASSLPPGGGGYTF. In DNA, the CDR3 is TGTGCCAGTAGCCTCCCCCCGGGAGGCGGTGGCTACACCTTC.